This is a list of T cell receptor beta chains from one sample in a study of blood T cells in healthy people across ages. TCRdb recomputed calls from the 5' RACE reads with MiXCR, one row per CDR3 protein. The sample includes about 970,000 distinct CDR3 sequences, 51% of them seen just once. The sample was blood. Source of these receptors: a woman in her fifties or sixties in good health. Each CDR3 is given with its conserved first and last residue. The D gene is left open where the match is weak. A clone size is listed for some rows: how often the clone was seen (once, few, many), or a class if it is expanded.

CSVRTASYNEQYF,TGCAGCGTGAGGACAGCCTCCTACAATGAGCAGTACTTC,TRBJ2-7,-,TRBV29-1,-
CSVVLDTSGRNEQFF,TGCAGCGTTGTGTTGGATACTAGCGGGAGAAATGAGCAGTTCTTC,TRBJ2-1,-,TRBV29-1,TRBD2
CASSPIGQGRHEQYF,TGTGCCAGCTCACCGATAGGACAGGGGAGACACGAGCAGTACTTC,TRBJ2-7,few,TRBV18,TRBD1
CASSWGLNTYEQYF,TGTGCCAGCAGCTGGGGACTTAACACCTACGAGCAGTACTTC,TRBJ2-7,once,TRBV5-6,-
CASSRTGPNTEAFF,TGTGCCAGCAGTCGAACAGGGCCCAACACTGAAGCTTTCTTT,TRBJ1-1,-,TRBV6-5,-
CSVAQGKGASPLHF,TGCAGCGTTGCACAGGGTAAAGGGGCTTCACCCCTCCACTTT,TRBJ1-6,-,TRBV29-1,-
CSATVRGLDTQYF,TGCAGTGCTACGGTGCGGGGCTTGGATACGCAGTATTTT,TRBJ2-3,-,TRBV20-1,-
CSANRGSETQYF,TGCAGTGCCAACAGGGGTTCAGAGACCCAGTACTTC,TRBJ2-5,few,TRBV20-1,TRBD1
CASTQDGLYQETQYF,TGTGCCAGCACCCAGGATGGCCTGTACCAAGAGACCCAGTACTTC,TRBJ2-5,-,TRBV6-1,-
CASGRDRAEQYF,TGTGCTAGTGGTCGGGACAGGGCCGAGCAGTACTTC,TRBJ2-7,few,TRBV12-5,TRBD1
CASSPLLGQGQYEQYF,TGTGCCAGCAGTCCCCTTTTGGGACAGGGACAATACGAGCAGTACTTC,TRBJ2-7,once,TRBV27,TRBD1
CASSLMPHSYNEQFF,TGTGCCAGCAGCTTAATGCCACATTCCTACAATGAGCAGTTCTTC,TRBJ2-1,-,TRBV7-3,-
CASSVLGKNIQYF,TGTGCCAGCAGTGTTCTGGGCAAAAACATTCAGTACTTC,TRBJ2-4,few,TRBV27,-
CSARDRGRTSGSVTDTQYF,TGCAGTGCCCGGGACAGGGGGAGGACTAGCGGGAGTGTTACAGATACGCAGTATTTT,TRBJ2-3,-,TRBV20-1,TRBD2
CAWSRTGGDGYTF,TGTGCCTGGAGTAGGACAGGGGGTGATGGCTACACCTTC,TRBJ1-2,-,TRBV30,TRBD1
CAWRRLLYQETQYF,TGTGCCTGGAGACGGCTTTTATACCAAGAGACCCAGTACTTC,TRBJ2-5,-,TRBV30,-
CASSFGQGDSPLHF,TGTGCCAGCAGTTTCGGACAGGGAGATTCACCCCTCCACTTT,TRBJ1-6,few,TRBV12-3/TRBV12-4,TRBD1
CASSDRGLGEQFF,TGTGCCAGCAGTGATCGAGGGCTGGGGGAGCAGTTCTTC,TRBJ2-1,few,TRBV7-2,-
CASSQGRARAYNEQFF,TGCGCCAGCAGCCAGGGGCGGGCCCGCGCCTACAATGAGCAGTTCTTC,TRBJ2-1,few,TRBV4-1,-
CAIRAGESDEQYF,TGTGCCATCAGAGCGGGAGAGAGTGACGAGCAGTACTTC,TRBJ2-7,once,TRBV10-3,TRBD2
CASSVSGGRVYEQYF,TGTGCCAGCAGTGTGTCTGGCGGGAGGGTCTACGAGCAGTACTTC,TRBJ2-7,-,TRBV6-2/TRBV6-3,TRBD2
CASSLRLPSYEQYF,TGTGCCAGCAGTTTACGGCTTCCCAGCTACGAGCAGTACTTC,TRBJ2-7,-,TRBV12-3/TRBV12-4,-
CASSEKGHGELFF,TGTGCCAGCAGTGAAAAGGGGCACGGGGAGCTGTTTTTT,TRBJ2-2,few,TRBV2,-
CASSGRATLMSYGYTF,TGTGCCAGCTCAGGCAGGGCGACTCTGATGAGCTATGGCTACACCTTC,TRBJ1-2,few,TRBV12-3/TRBV12-4,-
CSARDLGQGYYEQYF,TGCAGTGCTAGAGATCTTGGACAGGGATACTACGAGCAGTACTTC,TRBJ2-7,-,TRBV20-1,TRBD1
CASSFTGGSGNTIYF,TGTGCCAGCAGCTTCACAGGAGGCTCTGGAAACACCATATATTTT,TRBJ1-3,-,TRBV7-2,-
CASRRTGSSGANVLTF,TGTGCCAGCAGACGGACAGGGAGCTCTGGGGCCAACGTCCTGACTTTC,TRBJ2-6,few,TRBV6-2/TRBV6-3,TRBD1
CASSINRDSPSYEQYF,TGTGCCAGCAGCATAAACCGGGACTCCCCCTCCTACGAGCAGTACTTC,TRBJ2-7,-,TRBV7-9,-
CASSRGTGDSTEAFF,TGCGCCAGCAGCCGGGGGACGGGAGATAGCACTGAAGCTTTCTTT,TRBJ1-1,-,TRBV4-1,-
CATSSQTGNIQYF,TGTGCCACCAGCAGTCAGACAGGAAACATTCAGTACTTC,TRBJ2-4,-,TRBV15,-
CASSSTGISYEQYF,TGTGCCAGCAGTTCGACAGGGATCTCCTACGAGCAGTACTTC,TRBJ2-7,few,TRBV27,TRBD1
CASSIPGSGANVLTF,TGTGCCAGCAGTATACCGGGCTCTGGGGCCAACGTCCTGACTTTC,TRBJ2-6,few,TRBV6-5,-
CAWSHARQETQYF,TGTGCCTGGAGTCACGCTAGACAAGAGACCCAGTACTTC,TRBJ2-5,-,TRBV30,-
CSATNTGGTYNSPLHF,TGCAGTGCTACTAACACAGGGGGTACTTATAATTCACCCCTCCACTTT,TRBJ1-6,-,TRBV20-1,TRBD1
CSARDPWDAYEQYF,TGCAGTGCTAGAGATCCTTGGGACGCCTACGAGCAGTACTTC,TRBJ2-7,-,TRBV20-1,-
CASSAGTGLEKLFF,TGTGCCAGCAGTGCCGGGACAGGTCTCGAAAAACTGTTTTTT,TRBJ1-4,once,TRBV27,TRBD1
CASSLPRHLAVSSYEQYF,TGTGCCAGCAGTTTACCCCGCCATCTAGCGGTAAGCTCCTACGAGCAGTACTTC,TRBJ2-7,-,TRBV28,TRBD2
CASSPTLGQGAHGYTF,TGCGCCAGCAGCCCAACCCTAGGACAGGGGGCGCATGGCTACACCTTC,TRBJ1-2,-,TRBV4-1,TRBD1
CSVQGSSTDTQYF,TGCAGCGTACAGGGATCTAGCACAGATACGCAGTATTTT,TRBJ2-3,few,TRBV29-1,-
CATSGRTGVSSQYF,TGTGCCACCAGCGGTCGAACGGGAGTTAGTTCCCAGTACTTC,TRBJ2-5,few,TRBV15,-
CASSLDPRSSGRANEQFF,TGCGCCAGCAGCTTGGATCCCCGCTCTAGCGGGAGGGCTAATGAGCAGTTCTTC,TRBJ2-1,-,TRBV5-1,TRBD2
CASSPGPGQGAHEQFF,TGTGCCAGCAGTCCCGGTCCGGGACAGGGGGCTCACGAGCAGTTCTTC,TRBJ2-1,few,TRBV5-6,TRBD1
CASIPGTSGRGNEQFF,TGTGCCAGCATCCCAGGGACTAGCGGGAGAGGGAATGAGCAGTTCTTC,TRBJ2-1,many,TRBV11-2,TRBD2
CASSLGLTNTGELFF,TGTGCCAGCAGCCTGGGACTAACGAACACCGGGGAGCTGTTTTTT,TRBJ2-2,-,TRBV7-3,TRBD2
CASSTPGLAINEQFF,TGTGCCAGCAGCACGCCGGGACTAGCGATCAATGAGCAGTTCTTC,TRBJ2-1,-,TRBV7-2,TRBD2
CASRPPDRGSYEQYF,TGTGCCAGCAGGCCGCCCGACAGGGGGAGCTACGAGCAGTACTTC,TRBJ2-7,-,TRBV28,TRBD1
CSVEGPDGYTF,TGCAGCGTTGAAGGCCCGGATGGCTACACCTTC,TRBJ1-2,few,TRBV29-1,-
CASSLRDRHSYEQYF,TGTGCCAGCAGTCTCCGGGACAGACACTCCTACGAGCAGTACTTC,TRBJ2-7,few,TRBV7-2,TRBD1
CASAGQGQGPSEAFF,TGTGCCAGCGCGGGCCAGGGACAGGGGCCGTCAGAAGCTTTCTTT,TRBJ1-1,once,TRBV6-2/TRBV6-3,TRBD1
CSARLRSGLAHEQYF,TGCAGTGCTAGACTCAGAAGTGGACTAGCCCACGAGCAGTACTTC,TRBJ2-7,-,TRBV20-1,TRBD2